This T cell receptor (beta chain) was recovered during a study of blood T cell repertoires in COVID-19. Study at large: Donors in the United States, Italy and Spain gave samples during acute or convalescent COVID-19.

Germline V gene data show CDR1 as PRHDT and CDR2 as FYEKMQ (reference sequence). V lost 5 bases to trimming and J lost 4 bases; unmatched junction nucleotides: 6. There are 15 residues in the CDR3. Clones were read by immunoSEQ multiplex PCR, and TCRdb kept only the in-frame ones, dropping some. Among roughly 320,000 clones listed, roughly 90% were seen once. The study drew participants aged about 18 to 89 years from roughly 25 US areas. People in the exposed group encountered a COVID-19 case within 2 weeks before entering the study. Sequenced sample: PBMCs or T cells enriched from blood (not recorded which). The chain is built from TRBV13 and TRBJ2-2; 8 bases are shared with TRBD1. This clonotype was obtained from a woman in her 30s who had been exposed to COVID-19. The CDR3 spells CASSHGQGITGELFF. CDR3 nucleotide sequence: TGTGCCAGCAGCCATGGACAGGGTATCACCGGGGAGCTGTTTTTT.